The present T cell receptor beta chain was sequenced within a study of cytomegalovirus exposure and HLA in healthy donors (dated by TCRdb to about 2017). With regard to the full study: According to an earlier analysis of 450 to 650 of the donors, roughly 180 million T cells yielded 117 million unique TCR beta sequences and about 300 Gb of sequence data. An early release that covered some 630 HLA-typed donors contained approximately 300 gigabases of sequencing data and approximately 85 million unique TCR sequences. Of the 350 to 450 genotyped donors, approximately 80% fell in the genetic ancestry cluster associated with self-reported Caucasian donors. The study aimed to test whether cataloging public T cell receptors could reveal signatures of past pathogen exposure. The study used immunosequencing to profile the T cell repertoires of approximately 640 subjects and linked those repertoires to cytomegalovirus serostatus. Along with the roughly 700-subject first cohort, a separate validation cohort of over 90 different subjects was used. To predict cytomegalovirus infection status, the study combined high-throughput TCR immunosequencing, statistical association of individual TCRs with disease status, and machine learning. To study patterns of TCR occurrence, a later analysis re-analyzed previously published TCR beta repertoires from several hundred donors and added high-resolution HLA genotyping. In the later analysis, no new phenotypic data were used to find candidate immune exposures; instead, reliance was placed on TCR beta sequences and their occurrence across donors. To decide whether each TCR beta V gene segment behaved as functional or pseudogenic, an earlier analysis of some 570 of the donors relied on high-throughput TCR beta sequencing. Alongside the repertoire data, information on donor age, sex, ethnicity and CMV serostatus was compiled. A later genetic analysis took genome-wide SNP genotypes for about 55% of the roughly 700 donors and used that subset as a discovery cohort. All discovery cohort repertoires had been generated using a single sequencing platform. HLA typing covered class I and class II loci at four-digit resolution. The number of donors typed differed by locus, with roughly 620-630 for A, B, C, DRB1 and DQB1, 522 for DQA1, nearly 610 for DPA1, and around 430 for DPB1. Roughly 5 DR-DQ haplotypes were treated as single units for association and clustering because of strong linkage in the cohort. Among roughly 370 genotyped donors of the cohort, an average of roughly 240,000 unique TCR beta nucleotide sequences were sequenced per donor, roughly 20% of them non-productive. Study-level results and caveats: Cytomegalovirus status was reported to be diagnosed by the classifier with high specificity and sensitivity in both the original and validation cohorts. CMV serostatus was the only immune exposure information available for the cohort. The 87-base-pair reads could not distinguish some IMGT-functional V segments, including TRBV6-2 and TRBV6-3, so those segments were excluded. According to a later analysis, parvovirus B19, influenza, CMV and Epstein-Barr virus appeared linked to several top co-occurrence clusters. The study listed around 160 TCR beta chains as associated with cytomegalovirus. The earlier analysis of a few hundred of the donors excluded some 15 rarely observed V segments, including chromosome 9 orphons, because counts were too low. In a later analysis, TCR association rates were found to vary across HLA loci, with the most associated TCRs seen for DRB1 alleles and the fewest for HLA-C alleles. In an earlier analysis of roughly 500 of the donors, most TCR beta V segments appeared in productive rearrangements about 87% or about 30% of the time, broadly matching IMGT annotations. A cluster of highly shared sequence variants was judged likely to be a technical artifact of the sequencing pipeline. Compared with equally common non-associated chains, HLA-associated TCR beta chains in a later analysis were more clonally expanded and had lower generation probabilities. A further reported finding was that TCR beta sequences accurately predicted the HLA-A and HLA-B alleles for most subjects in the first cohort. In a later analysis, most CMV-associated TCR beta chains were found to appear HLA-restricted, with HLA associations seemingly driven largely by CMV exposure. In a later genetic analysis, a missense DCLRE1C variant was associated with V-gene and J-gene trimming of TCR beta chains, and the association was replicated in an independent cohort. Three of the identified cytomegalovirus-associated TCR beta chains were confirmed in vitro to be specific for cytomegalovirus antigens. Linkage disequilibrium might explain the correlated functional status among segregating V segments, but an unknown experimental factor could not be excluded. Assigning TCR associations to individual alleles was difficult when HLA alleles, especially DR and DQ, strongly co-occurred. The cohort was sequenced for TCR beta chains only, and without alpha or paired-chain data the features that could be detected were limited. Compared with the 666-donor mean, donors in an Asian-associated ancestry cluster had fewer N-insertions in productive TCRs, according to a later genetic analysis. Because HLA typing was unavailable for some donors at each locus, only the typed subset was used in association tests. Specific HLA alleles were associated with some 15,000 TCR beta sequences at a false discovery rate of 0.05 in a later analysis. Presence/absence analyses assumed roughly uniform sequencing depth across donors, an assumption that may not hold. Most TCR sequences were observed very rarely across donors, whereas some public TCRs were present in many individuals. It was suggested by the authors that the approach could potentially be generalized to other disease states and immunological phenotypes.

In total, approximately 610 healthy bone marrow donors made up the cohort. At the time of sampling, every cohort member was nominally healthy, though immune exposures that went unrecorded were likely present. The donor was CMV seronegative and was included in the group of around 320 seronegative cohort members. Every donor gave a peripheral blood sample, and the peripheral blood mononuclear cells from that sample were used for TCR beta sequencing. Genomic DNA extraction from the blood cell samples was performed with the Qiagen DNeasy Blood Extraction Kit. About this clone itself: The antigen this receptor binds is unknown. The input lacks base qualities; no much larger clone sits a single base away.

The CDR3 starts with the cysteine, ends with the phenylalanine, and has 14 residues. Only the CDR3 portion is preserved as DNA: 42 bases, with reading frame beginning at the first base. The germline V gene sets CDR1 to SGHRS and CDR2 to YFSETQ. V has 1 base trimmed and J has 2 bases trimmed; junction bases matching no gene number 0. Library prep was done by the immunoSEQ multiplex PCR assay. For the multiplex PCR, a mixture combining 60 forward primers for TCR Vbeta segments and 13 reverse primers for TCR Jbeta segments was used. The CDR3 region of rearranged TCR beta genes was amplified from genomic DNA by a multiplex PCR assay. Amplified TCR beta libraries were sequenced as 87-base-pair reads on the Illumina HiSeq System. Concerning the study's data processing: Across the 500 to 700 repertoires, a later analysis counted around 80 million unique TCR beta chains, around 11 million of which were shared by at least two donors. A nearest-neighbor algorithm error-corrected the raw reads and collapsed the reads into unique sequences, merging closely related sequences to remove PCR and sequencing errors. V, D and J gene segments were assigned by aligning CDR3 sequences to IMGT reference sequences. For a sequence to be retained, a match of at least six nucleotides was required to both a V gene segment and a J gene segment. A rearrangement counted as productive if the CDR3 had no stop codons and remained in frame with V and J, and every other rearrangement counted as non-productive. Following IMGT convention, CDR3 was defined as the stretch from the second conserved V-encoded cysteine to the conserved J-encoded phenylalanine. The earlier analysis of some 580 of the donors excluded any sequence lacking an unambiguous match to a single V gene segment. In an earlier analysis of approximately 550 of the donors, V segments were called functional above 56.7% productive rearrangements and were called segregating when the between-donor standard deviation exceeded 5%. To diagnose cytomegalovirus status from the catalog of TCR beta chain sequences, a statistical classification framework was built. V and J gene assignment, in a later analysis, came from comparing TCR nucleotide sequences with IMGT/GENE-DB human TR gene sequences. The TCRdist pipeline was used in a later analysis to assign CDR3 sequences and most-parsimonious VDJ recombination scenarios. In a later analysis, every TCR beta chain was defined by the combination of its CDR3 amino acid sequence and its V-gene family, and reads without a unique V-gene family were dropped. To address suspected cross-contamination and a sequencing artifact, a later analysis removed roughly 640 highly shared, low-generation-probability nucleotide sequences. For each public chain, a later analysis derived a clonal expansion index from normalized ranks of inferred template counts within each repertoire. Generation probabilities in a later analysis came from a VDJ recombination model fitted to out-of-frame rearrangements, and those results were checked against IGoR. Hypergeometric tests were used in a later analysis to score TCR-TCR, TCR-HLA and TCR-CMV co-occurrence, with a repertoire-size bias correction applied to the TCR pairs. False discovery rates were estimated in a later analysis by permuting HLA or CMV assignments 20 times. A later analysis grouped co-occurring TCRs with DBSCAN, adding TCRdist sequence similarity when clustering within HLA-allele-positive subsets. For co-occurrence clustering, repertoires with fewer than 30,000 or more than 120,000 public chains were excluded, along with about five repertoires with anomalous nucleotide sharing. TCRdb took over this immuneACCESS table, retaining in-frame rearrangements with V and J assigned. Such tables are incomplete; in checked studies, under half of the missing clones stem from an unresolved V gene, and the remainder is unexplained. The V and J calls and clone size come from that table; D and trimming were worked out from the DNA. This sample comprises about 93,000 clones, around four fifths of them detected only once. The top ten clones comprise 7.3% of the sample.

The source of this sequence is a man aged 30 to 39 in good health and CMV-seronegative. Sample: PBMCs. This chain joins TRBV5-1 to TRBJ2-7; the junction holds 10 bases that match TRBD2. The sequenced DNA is TGCGCCAGCAGCTTGCTAGCGGGGGCCTACGAGCAGTACTTC. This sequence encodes CASSLLAGAYEQYF.